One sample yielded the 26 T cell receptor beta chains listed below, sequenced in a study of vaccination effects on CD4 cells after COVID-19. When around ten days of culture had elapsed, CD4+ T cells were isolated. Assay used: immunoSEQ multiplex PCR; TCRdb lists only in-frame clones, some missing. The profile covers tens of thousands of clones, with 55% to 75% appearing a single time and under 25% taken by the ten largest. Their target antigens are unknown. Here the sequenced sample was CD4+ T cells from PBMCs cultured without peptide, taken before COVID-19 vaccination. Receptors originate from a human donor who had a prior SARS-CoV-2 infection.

The CDR3 reads CASSRGGLKNTEAFF. The CDR3 DNA follows: TGTGCCAGCAGCCGAGGCGGCCTGAAGAACACTGAAGCTTTCTTT. The chain couples TRBV6-5 to TRBJ1-1; D gene ambiguous. The germline CDR1 and CDR2 sequences are MNHEY and SVGAGI. Trimming shortened V by 6 bases and J by 1 base, and 15 bases separated the two germline ends. The CDR3 has 15 amino acids.

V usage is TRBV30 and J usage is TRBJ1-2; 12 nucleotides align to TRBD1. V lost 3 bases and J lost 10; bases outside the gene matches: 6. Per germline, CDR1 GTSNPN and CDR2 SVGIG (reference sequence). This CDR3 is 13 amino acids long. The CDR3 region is CAWSQGTGGIYTF. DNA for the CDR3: TGTGCCTGGAGCCAGGGGACAGGGGGCATCTACACCTTC. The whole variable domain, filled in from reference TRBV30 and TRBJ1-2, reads SQTIHQWPATLVQPVGSPLSLECTVEGTSNPNLYWYRQAAGRGLQLLFYSVGIGQISSEVPQNLSASRPQDRQFILSSKKLLLSDSGFYLCAWSQGTGGIYTFGSGTRLTVV.

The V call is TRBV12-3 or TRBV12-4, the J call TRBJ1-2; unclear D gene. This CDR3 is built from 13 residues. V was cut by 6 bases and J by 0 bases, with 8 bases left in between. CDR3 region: CASRPMANYGYTF. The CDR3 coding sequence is TGTGCCAGCAGACCAATGGCTAACTATGGCTACACCTTC.

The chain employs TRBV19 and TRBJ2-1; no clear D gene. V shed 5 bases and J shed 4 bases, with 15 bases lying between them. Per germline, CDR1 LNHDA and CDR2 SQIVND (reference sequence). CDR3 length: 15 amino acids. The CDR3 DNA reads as TGTGCCAGTAGTTCCCCGGGCACGGGTTACAATGAGCAGTTCTTC. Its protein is CASSSPGTGYNEQFF. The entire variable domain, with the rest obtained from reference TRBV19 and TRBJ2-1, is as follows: DGGITQSPKYLFRKEGQNVTLSCEQNLNHDAMYWYRQDPGQGLRLIYYSQIVNDFQKGDIAEGYSVSREKKESFPLTVTSAQKNPTAFYLCASSSPGTGYNEQFFGPGTRLTVL.

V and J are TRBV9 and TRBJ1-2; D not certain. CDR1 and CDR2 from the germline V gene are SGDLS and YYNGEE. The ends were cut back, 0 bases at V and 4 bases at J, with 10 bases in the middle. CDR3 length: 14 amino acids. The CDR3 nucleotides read TGTGCCAGCAGCGTAGGGACTCGGGGCTATGGCTACACCTTC. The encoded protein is CASSVGTRGYGYTF.

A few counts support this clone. CDR3 loop: CAIRERTGGLEQYF. CDR3 nucleotides: TGTGCCATCAGGGAAAGGACAGGGGGGCTCGAGCAGTACTTC. V is TRBV10-3 and J is TRBJ2-7, with TRBD1 identical over 10 bases. The junction had 8 bases not matched to a gene; V was cut back by 6 bases and J by 6 bases. The CDR3 extends over 14 amino acids. Germline lookup yields CDR1 ENHRY and CDR2 SYGVKD.

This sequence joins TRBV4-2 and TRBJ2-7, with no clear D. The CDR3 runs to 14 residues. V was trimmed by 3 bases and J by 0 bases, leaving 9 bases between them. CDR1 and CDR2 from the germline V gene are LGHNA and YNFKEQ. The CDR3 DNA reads TGTGCCAGCAGCCAGTCGATCAGCTCCTACGAGCAGTACTTC. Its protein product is CASSQSISSYEQYF.

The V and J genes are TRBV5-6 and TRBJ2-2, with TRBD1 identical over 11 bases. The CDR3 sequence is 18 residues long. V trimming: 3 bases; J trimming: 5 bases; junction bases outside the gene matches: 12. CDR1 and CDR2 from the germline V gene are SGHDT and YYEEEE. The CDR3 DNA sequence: TGTGCCAGCAGCTCAGGCCGGGACAGGGGGTGGCGAACCGGGGAGCTGTTTTTT. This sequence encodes CASSSGRDRGWRTGELFF.

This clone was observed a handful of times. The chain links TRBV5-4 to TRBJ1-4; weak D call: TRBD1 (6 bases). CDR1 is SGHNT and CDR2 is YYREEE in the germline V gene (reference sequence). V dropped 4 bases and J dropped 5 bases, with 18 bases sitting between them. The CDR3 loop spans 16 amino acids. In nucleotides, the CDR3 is TGTGCCAGCAGCCGAGTTGAAGGGGGGGGAAATGAAAAACTGTTTTTT. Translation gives CASSRVEGGGNEKLFF.

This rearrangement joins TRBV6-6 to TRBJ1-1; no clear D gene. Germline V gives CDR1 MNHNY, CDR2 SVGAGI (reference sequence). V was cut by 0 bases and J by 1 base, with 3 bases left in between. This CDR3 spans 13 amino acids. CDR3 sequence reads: CASSYSSNTEAFF. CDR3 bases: TGTGCCAGCAGTTACTCTTCGAACACTGAAGCTTTCTTT.

CDR3 in DNA: TGTGCCAGCAGGCCAGTAGGGGGGCCAGATACGCAGTATTTT. This sequence encodes CASRPVGGPDTQYF. The V and J genes are TRBV2 and TRBJ2-3; D possibly matches TRBD1 or TRBD2 (6 bases each). Germline V gene data show CDR1 as SNHLY and CDR2 as FYNNEI. V was clipped by 6 bases and J by 4 bases, with 14 bases between them. The CDR3 spans 14 residues.

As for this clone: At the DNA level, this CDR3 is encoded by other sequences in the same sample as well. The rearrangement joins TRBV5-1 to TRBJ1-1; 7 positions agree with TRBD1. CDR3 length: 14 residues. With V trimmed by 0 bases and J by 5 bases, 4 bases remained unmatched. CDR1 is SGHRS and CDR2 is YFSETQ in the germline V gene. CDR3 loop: CASSLDRGGTEAFF. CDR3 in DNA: TGCGCCAGCAGCTTGGACAGGGGTGGGACTGAAGCTTTCTTT.

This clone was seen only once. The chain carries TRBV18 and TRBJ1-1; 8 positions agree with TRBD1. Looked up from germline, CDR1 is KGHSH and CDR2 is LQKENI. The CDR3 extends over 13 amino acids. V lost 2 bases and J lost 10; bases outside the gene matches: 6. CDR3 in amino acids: CASSPEPDRGAFF. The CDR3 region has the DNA TGTGCCAGCTCACCAGAGCCCGACAGGGGAGCTTTCTTT.

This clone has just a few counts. Here the CDR3 reads CASSELPGGNTEAFF. The CDR3 bases are TGTGCCAGCAGTGAATTGCCAGGGGGGAACACTGAAGCTTTCTTT. The chain uses TRBV2 and TRBJ1-1; 7 bases agree with TRBD1. The CDR3 contains 15 residues. Germline V gene lookup returns CDR1 SNHLY and CDR2 FYNNEI. V lost 2 bases and J lost 1; bases outside the gene matches: 4. The full variable domain, with the rest looked up from reference TRBV2 and TRBJ1-1, is EPEVTQTPSHQVTQMGQEVILRCVPISNHLYFYWYRQILGQKVEFLVSFYNNEISEKSEIFDDQFSVERPDGSNFTLKIRSTKLEDSAMYFCASSELPGGNTEAFFGQGTRLTVV.

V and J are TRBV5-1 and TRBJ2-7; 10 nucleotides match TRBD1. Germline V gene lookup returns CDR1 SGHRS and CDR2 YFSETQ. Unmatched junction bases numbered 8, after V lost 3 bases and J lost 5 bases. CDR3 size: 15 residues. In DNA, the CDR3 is TGCGCCAGCAGCTGGGGGACAGGGGATCCCCACGAGCAGTACTTC. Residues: CASSWGTGDPHEQYF.

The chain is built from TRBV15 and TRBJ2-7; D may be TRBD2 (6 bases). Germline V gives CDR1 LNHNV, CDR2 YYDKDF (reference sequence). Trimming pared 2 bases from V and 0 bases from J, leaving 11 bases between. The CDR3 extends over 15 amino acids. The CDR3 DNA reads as TGTGCCACCAGCAGAAGAGATAGCGGCTCCTACGAGCAGTACTTC. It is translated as CATSRRDSGSYEQYF.

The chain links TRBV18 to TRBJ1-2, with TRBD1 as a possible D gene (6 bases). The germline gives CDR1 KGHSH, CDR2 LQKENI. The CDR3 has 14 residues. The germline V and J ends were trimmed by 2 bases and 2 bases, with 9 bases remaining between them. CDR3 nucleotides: TGTGCCAGCTCACCATTTGGACAGAACTATGGCTACACCTTC. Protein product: CASSPFGQNYGYTF.

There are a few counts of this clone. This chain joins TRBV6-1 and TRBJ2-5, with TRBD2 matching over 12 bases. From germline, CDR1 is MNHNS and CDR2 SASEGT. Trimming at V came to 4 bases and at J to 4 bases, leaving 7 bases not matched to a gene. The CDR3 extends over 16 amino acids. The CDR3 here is CASSGLAGVGGETQYF. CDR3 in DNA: TGTGCCAGCAGTGGACTAGCGGGAGTGGGGGGAGAGACCCAGTACTTC.

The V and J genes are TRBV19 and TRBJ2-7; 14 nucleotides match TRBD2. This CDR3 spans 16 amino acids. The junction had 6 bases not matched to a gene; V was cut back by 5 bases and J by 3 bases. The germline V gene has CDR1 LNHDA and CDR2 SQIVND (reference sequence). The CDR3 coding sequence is TGTGCCAGTAGTTCCCCCGGGACTAGCGGGAGCTACGAGCAGTACTTC. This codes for CASSSPGTSGSYEQYF.

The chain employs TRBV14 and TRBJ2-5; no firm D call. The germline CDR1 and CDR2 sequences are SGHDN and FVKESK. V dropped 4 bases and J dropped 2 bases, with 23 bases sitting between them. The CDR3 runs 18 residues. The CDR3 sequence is CASSLTGGSRTLQETQYF. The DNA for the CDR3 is TGTGCCAGCAGCCTTACGGGCGGCAGCCGGACCCTACAAGAGACCCAGTACTTC.

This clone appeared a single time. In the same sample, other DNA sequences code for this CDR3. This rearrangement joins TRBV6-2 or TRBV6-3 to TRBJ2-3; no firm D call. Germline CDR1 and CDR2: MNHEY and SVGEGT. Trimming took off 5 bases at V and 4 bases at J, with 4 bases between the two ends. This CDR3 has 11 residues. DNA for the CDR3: TGTGCCAGCAGTCAAGCAGATACGCAGTATTTT. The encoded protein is CASSQADTQYF.

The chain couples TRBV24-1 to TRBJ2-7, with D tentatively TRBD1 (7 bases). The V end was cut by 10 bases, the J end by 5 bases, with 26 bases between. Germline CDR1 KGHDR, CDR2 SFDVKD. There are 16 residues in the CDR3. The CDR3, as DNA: TGTGCCACGCCCTTCGTAAGGGGGCGAAGGGGGGACGAGCAGTACTTC. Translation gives CATPFVRGRRGDEQYF.

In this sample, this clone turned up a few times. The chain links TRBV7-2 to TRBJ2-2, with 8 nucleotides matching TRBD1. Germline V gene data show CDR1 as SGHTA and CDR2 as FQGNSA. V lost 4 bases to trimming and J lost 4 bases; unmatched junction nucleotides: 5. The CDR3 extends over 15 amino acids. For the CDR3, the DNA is TGTGCCAGCAGCTCCAGGGGGCCCGGCACCGGGGAGCTGTTTTTT. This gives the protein CASSSRGPGTGELFF. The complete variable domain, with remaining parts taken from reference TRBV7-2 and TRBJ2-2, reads GAGVSQSPSNKVTEKGKDVELRCDPISGHTALYWYRQSLGQGLEFLIYFQGNSAPDKSGLPSDRFSAERTGGSVSTLTIQRTQQEDSAVYLCASSSRGPGTGELFFGEGSRLTVL.

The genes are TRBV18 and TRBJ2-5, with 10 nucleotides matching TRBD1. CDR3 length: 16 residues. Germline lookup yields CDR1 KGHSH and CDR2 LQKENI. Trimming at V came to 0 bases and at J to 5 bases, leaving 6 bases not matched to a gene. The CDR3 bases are TGTGCCAGCTCACCACCCGAGACAGGGGGCTCGGAGACCCAGTACTTC. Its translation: CASSPPETGGSETQYF.

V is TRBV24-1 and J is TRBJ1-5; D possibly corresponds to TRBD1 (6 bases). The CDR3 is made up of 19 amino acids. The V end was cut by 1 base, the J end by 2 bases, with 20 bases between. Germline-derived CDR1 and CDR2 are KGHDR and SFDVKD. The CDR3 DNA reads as TGTGCCACCAGTGATTTATTTCAGGGGTATAGGTTAGGCAATCAGCCCCAGCATTTT. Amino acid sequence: CATSDLFQGYRLGNQPQHF.

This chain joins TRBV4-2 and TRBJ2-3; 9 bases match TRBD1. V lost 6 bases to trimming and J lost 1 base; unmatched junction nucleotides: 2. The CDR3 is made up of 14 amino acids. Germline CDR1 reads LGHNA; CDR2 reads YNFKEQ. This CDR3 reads CASRGQGGTDTQYF. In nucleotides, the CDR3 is TGTGCCAGCAGGGGACAGGGAGGCACAGATACGCAGTATTTT.